These 28 T cell receptor beta chains were sequenced from one sample in a study of shared clonotypes between healthy human individuals. In the naive CD8 group, cells lacked CD45RO and were positively selected for CCR7, so terminally differentiated effector memory CD45RA+ cells were left out. The repertoire was sequenced with immunoSEQ multiplex PCR; TCRdb's copy has only in-frame clones and lacks some. The table shows around 1.9 million clones, with 90% to 95% occurring only once. The material sequenced was naive CD8+ T cells from PBMCs. The receptors were gathered from a man aged 18 to 29 in good health. Some clones in this sample may be carry-over from other donors' samples.

In the case of this clone: The identical CDR3 is also encoded by other nucleotide sequences in the sample. The chain uses TRBV20-1 and TRBJ2-7; no definite D call. V shed 1 base and J shed 7 bases, with 8 bases lying between them. Germline values: CDR1 DFQATT, CDR2 SNEGSKA (reference sequence). This CDR3 has 11 residues. CDR3 nucleotides: TGCAGTGCTAGAGTCTCCGGGGAGCAGTACTTC. Encoded protein: CSARVSGEQYF.

The chain employs TRBV6-4 and TRBJ2-3, with 8 bases aligning to TRBD2. J was trimmed by 0 bases and V by 3 bases; bases with no gene match: 5. CDR3 size: 16 residues. Germline CDR1 and CDR2: MRHNA and SNTAGT. The CDR3 sequence: CASSEAGTRSTDTQYF. The CDR3 DNA reads as TGTGCCAGCAGTGAGGCCGGGACTAGAAGCACAGATACGCAGTATTTT.

CDR3 protein: CSALMTGVEQPQHF. The CDR3 DNA sequence: TGCAGCGCCTTAATGACAGGGGTGGAGCAGCCCCAGCATTTT. The chain recombines TRBV29-1 with TRBJ1-5, with 8 bases aligning to TRBD1. The germline V gene has CDR1 SQVTM and CDR2 ANQGSEA. There are 14 residues in the CDR3. The V and J ends lost 7 bases and 7 bases, in that order; junction bases with no gene match: 12.

The chain is built from TRBV7-9 and TRBJ2-1; D may be TRBD2 (6 bases). Trimming removed 3 bases at V and 5 bases at J, with 17 bases between. The CDR3 extends over 16 amino acids. The V gene's germline CDR1 is SEHNR and CDR2 FQNEAQ (reference sequence). DNA for the CDR3: TGTGCCAGCAGCTTCCCCTTCTTGCGGGAAGACAATGAGCAGTTCTTC. Protein sequence: CASSFPFLREDNEQFF.

As for this clone: Other DNA sequences of this sample code for an identical CDR3. The chain joins TRBV28 to TRBJ2-1; TRBD1 agrees at 8 bases. The CDR3 totals 15 residues. V gave up 5 bases and J gave up 2 bases; unmatched junction bases: 5. Germline CDR1 reads MDHEN; CDR2 reads SYDVKM. In DNA, the CDR3 is TGTGCCAGCAGTCTCGGGACAGGCACCTACAATGAGCAGTTCTTC. Translation gives CASSLGTGTYNEQFF.

The CDR3 coding sequence is TGCGCCAGCAGTGAGATGTTCGGTACTAGCGGGGGGCAGGAGTTCTTC. It specifies CASSEMFGTSGGQEFF. The V call is TRBV10-2, the J call TRBJ2-1, with 12 bases matching TRBD2. CDR3 length: 16 amino acids. V gave up 2 bases and J gave up 14 bases; unmatched junction bases: 13. CDR1 is WSHSY, CDR2 SAAADI, per germline.

V and J are TRBV10-1 and TRBJ2-3, with TRBD2 identical over 9 bases. The CDR3 is 16 amino acids. The V and J ends lost 0 bases and 3 bases, in that order; junction bases with no gene match: 4. Germline V CDR1 and CDR2: WNHNN, SYGVQD (reference sequence). CDR3 protein: CASSESSGSLTDTQYF. The CDR3, as DNA: TGCGCCAGCAGTGAGTCTAGCGGGAGTTTGACAGATACGCAGTATTTT.

The chain has TRBV7-9 and TRBJ2-7; the match to TRBD1 covers 10 bases. The CDR3 extends over 13 amino acids. CDR1 and CDR2 from the germline V gene are SEHNR and FQNEAQ (reference sequence). J gave up 6 bases and V 9 bases, and 8 bases lay outside the gene matches. CDR3 coding DNA: TGTGCCAGTTCCGGGACAGGGGTCTCCGAGCAGTACTTC. It is translated as CASSGTGVSEQYF.

On this clone itself: Other DNA sequences within the sample encode an identical CDR3. V gene TRBV27 combines with J gene TRBJ1-1; 10 positions agree with TRBD1. Germline V CDR1 and CDR2: MNHEY, SMNVEV (reference sequence). This CDR3 spans 14 amino acids. V shed 4 bases and J 5 bases; nucleotides not matched to a gene: 4. This CDR3 reads CASSWTGGGTEAFF. CDR3 coding DNA: TGTGCCAGCAGTTGGACAGGGGGTGGGACTGAAGCTTTCTTT.

Note on this clone: The same CDR3 also results from other DNA sequences found in this sample. This rearrangement joins TRBV13 to TRBJ2-5; a possible D gene is TRBD2 (5 bases). The length of the CDR3 is 14 residues. The V and J ends lost 2 bases and 2 bases respectively, with 9 bases between them. Germline loops: CDR1 PRHDT, CDR2 FYEKMQ (reference sequence). Written as DNA, the CDR3 is TGTGCCAGCAGCTTACGAGGGCATCAAGAGACCCAGTACTTC. Protein sequence: CASSLRGHQETQYF.

The V gene is TRBV25-1, the J gene TRBJ1-2; 9 nucleotides agree with TRBD1. V lost 5 bases and J lost 2; bases outside the gene matches: 6. There are 15 residues in the CDR3. Germline values: CDR1 MGHDK, CDR2 SYGVNS. The CDR3 DNA follows: TGTGCCAGCAGTCTGGGACAGGGAGGGAACTATGGCTACACCTTC. Amino acids: CASSLGQGGNYGYTF.

The rearrangement links TRBV27 to TRBJ1-1; tentatively, D is TRBD1 (5 bases). V lost 3 bases to trimming and J lost 1 base, with 12 bases between them. The CDR3 sequence is 15 residues long. Germline CDR1 MNHEY, CDR2 SMNVEV (reference sequence). The CDR3 loop reads CASSFLGGTNTEAFF. The CDR3, as DNA: TGTGCCAGCAGTTTTTTGGGGGGAACGAACACTGAAGCTTTCTTT.

The chain links TRBV28 to TRBJ2-2; no firm D call. Trimming removed 6 bases from V and 0 bases from J, with 14 bases in between. The CDR3 covers 16 residues. Germline assignment: CDR1 MDHEN and CDR2 SYDVKM. The CDR3 DNA sequence: TGTGCCAGCAGAGTTTGGACGGATACGAACACCGGGGAGCTGTTTTTT. Translation gives CASRVWTDTNTGELFF. Supplemented by reference TRBV28 and TRBJ2-2, the full variable domain reads DVKVTQSSRYLVKRTGEKVFLECVQDMDHENMFWYRQDPGLGLRLIYFSYDVKMKEKGDIPEGYSVSREKKERFSLILESASTNQTSMYLCASRVWTDTNTGELFFGEGSRLTVL.

This chain joins TRBV14 and TRBJ2-3, with a tentative D call TRBD2 (5 bases). Germline-derived CDR1 and CDR2 are SGHDN and FVKESK. The CDR3 is 15 amino acids. The germline V and J ends were trimmed by 7 bases and 0 bases, with 14 bases remaining between them. The chain's CDR3 is CASTLGETSTDTQYF. In DNA, the CDR3 is TGTGCCAGCACCCTGGGAGAAACTAGCACAGATACGCAGTATTTT.

The J gene is TRBJ2-7, the V gene TRBV30; tentatively, D is TRBD1 (6 bases). Trimming took off 4 bases at V and 0 bases at J, with 10 bases between the two ends. The V gene's germline CDR1 is GTSNPN and CDR2 SVGIG (reference sequence). The CDR3 is made up of 13 amino acids. Written as DNA, the CDR3 is TGTGCCTGGAAGGGGGATAGCTCCTACGAGCAGTACTTC. Protein: CAWKGDSSYEQYF.

Comment on this clone: The same CDR3 also results from other DNA sequences found in this sample. The chain employs TRBV27 and TRBJ1-5, with D possibly TRBD1 on 5 matching bases. This CDR3 region has 14 residues. V lost 2 bases to trimming and J lost 6 bases, with 11 bases between them. CDR1 and CDR2 from the germline V gene are MNHEY and SMNVEV (reference sequence). CDR3 in amino acids: CASSLRGSGQPQHF. DNA for the CDR3: TGTGCCAGCAGTTTAAGGGGTAGTGGTCAGCCCCAGCATTTT.

This chain links TRBV4-1 with TRBJ1-1; D ambiguous. Germline loops: CDR1 MGHRA, CDR2 YSYEKL. V lost 1 base, J lost 2 bases, and 8 bases lay in between. The CDR3 has 14 amino acids. CDR3 DNA sequence: TGCGCCAGCAGCCAAGTTAATGTAAACACTGAAGCTTTCTTT. It specifies CASSQVNVNTEAFF.

This chain uses TRBV5-8 with TRBJ1-2, with no clear D. Germline V CDR1 and CDR2: SGHTS, YDEGEE. Between the trimmed V and J ends, which lost 4 bases and 3 bases, there was a span of 13 bases. The CDR3 has 14 residues. This chain's CDR3 is CASSPLRRYYGYTF. Here the CDR3 DNA reads TGTGCCAGCAGCCCCTTGAGGCGATACTATGGCTACACCTTC.

The chain carries TRBV9 and TRBJ2-7; perhaps TRBD1 as D (6 bases). The V gene lost 4 bases and the J gene lost 7 bases, with 21 bases spanning the gap. Germline V gives CDR1 SGDLS, CDR2 YYNGEE. The CDR3 runs 15 residues. Here the CDR3 reads CASSPRQVGALEQYF. CDR3 DNA sequence: TGTGCCAGCAGCCCCCGACAGGTCGGGGCGTTAGAGCAGTACTTC.

The gene calls are TRBV28 and TRBJ1-2; D not certain. V shed 5 bases and J shed 7 bases, with 17 bases lying between them. This CDR3 contains 14 residues. Germline V CDR1 and CDR2: MDHEN, SYDVKM. The CDR3 spells CASSQRAFFFGYTF. The CDR3 bases are TGTGCCAGCAGTCAACGGGCTTTCTTTTTTGGCTACACCTTC.

This chain links TRBV7-9 with TRBJ2-7, with 7 bases lining up with TRBD2. Germline V CDR1 and CDR2: SEHNR, FQNEAQ (reference sequence). The CDR3 has 15 residues. Trimming removed 5 bases from V and 5 bases from J; junction bases left unmatched: 12. The CDR3 loop is CASSPPTSRKNEQYF. The CDR3 region has the DNA TGTGCCAGCAGCCCCCCGACTAGCAGGAAAAACGAGCAGTACTTC.

The chain couples TRBV19 to TRBJ2-1; 7 bases fit TRBD2. Germline V gene lookup returns CDR1 LNHDA and CDR2 SQIVND (reference sequence). Trimming removed 3 bases from V and 7 bases from J; junction bases left unmatched: 6. There are 14 residues in the CDR3. The CDR3 DNA follows: TGTGCCAGTAGTATCTACGGACTAGGTAATGAGCAGTTCTTC. This translates into CASSIYGLGNEQFF.

This clone was seen only once. The chain carries TRBV11-2 and TRBJ2-3, with a tentative D call TRBD2 (6 bases). Deletions cut 6 bases from V and 2 bases from J, with 12 bases between. In germline, CDR1 is SGHAT, CDR2 FQNNGV. The CDR3 is 14 residues long. CDR3 nucleotide sequence: TGTGCCAGCAGAGGGGACTCTTACACAGATACGCAGTATTTT. Protein sequence: CASRGDSYTDTQYF.

Note on this clone: The identical CDR3 is also encoded by other nucleotide sequences in the sample. The chain carries TRBV9 and TRBJ2-7; TRBD1 matches 8 bases. Per germline, CDR1 SGDLS and CDR2 YYNGEE. The CDR3 is 14 amino acids. J gave up 2 bases and V 2 bases, and 3 bases lay outside the gene matches. The CDR3 loop is CASSVDRAPYEQYF. CDR3 coding DNA: TGTGCCAGCAGCGTGGACAGGGCTCCCTACGAGCAGTACTTC. Full variable domain (outside the CDR3, taken from reference TRBV9 and TRBJ2-7): DSGVTQTPKHLITATGQRVTLRCSPRSGDLSVYWYQQSLDQGLQFLIQYYNGEERAKGNILERFSAQQFPDLHSELNLSSLELGDSALYFCASSVDRAPYEQYFGPGTRLTVT.

The gene calls are TRBV15 and TRBJ1-2, with a tentative D call TRBD1 (5 bases). Germline CDR1 LNHNV, CDR2 YYDKDF (reference sequence). The length of the CDR3 is 15 residues. Trimming removed 0 bases at V and 6 bases at J, with 14 bases between. The CDR3 is CATSRDRDGTDGYTF. CDR3 nucleotides: TGTGCCACCAGCAGAGATAGGGACGGGACGGATGGCTACACCTTC. The full variable domain, with the rest looked up from reference TRBV15 and TRBJ1-2, is DAMVIQNPRYQVTQFGKPVTLSCSQTLNHNVMYWYQQKSSQAPKLLFHYYDKDFNNEADTPDNFQSRRPNTSFCFLDIRSPGLGDTAMYLCATSRDRDGTDGYTFGSGTRLTVV.

The V gene is TRBV6-1, the J gene TRBJ2-3; 10 positions agree with TRBD2. Germline CDR1 MNHNS, CDR2 SASEGT. The V segment lost 4 bases and the J segment 0 bases; nucleotides outside the gene matches: 4. This CDR3 is 16 amino acids long. The DNA of the CDR3 is TGTGCCAGCAGTGTTATAGCGGGAGGAAGCACAGATACGCAGTATTTT. Translation gives CASSVIAGGSTDTQYF.

This chain joins TRBV30 and TRBJ2-3; 8 nucleotides align to TRBD2. CDR3 length: 15 amino acids. The V and J ends lost 1 base and 5 bases, in that order; junction bases with no gene match: 8. Germline V CDR1 and CDR2: GTSNPN, SVGIG (reference sequence). CDR3 protein: CAWSAEREYIDTQYF. In nucleotides, the CDR3 is TGTGCCTGGAGTGCCGAGCGGGAGTACATAGATACGCAGTATTTT. The entire variable domain, with the rest obtained from reference TRBV30 and TRBJ2-3, is as follows: SQTIHQWPATLVQPVGSPLSLECTVEGTSNPNLYWYRQAAGRGLQLLFYSVGIGQISSEVPQNLSASRPQDRQFILSSKKLLLSDSGFYLCAWSAEREYIDTQYFGPGTRLTVL.

The gene calls are TRBV5-1 and TRBJ2-7; TRBD2 matches 12 bases. Germline V lookup: CDR1 SGHRS, CDR2 YFSETQ. The CDR3 has 19 residues. Trimming at V came to 4 bases and at J to 0 bases, leaving 14 bases not matched to a gene. This chain's CDR3 is CASSQTMTSGRGDSYEQYF. The CDR3 DNA reads TGCGCCAGCAGCCAGACCATGACTAGCGGGAGAGGGGACTCCTACGAGCAGTACTTC. The variable domain in full, completed from reference TRBV5-1 and TRBJ2-7, reads KAGVTQTPRYLIKTRGQQVTLSCSPISGHRSVSWYQQTPGQGLQFLFEYFSETQRNKGNFPGRFSGRQFSNSRSEMNVSTLELGDSALYLCASSQTMTSGRGDSYEQYFGPGTRLTVT.